The 18 T cell receptor beta chains reported below all come from one sample, sequenced in a study of response to subunit inactivated influenza vaccine. In TCRdb, the RT-PCR reads were re-called with MiXCR into one record per CDR3 protein. The repertoire holds 430,000 or so distinct CDR3 sequences, roughly 11% seen once, with roughly 12% in the top ten. The sequences come from PBMCs from blood, collected 40 to 50 days after vaccination. These receptors were obtained from a man aged 50 or older who received an inactivated influenza vaccine.

This clonotype has ten or more counts. A junction end diverges from the germline sequence, so it may reflect a read error. This chain joins TRBV12-3 or TRBV12-4 and TRBJ2-7; D is unclear. The length of the CDR3 is 12 residues. The CDR3 DNA sequence: TGTGCCAGCAGATTAGGACCCAACGAGCAGTACTTC. Translated, it gives CASRLGPNEQYF.

This clonotype has just a few counts. The rearrangement uses TRBV12-3 or TRBV12-4 and TRBJ2-7; 16 nucleotides align to TRBD2. Trimming removed 6 bases from V and 9 bases from J; junction bases left unmatched: 11. The CDR3 loop spans 16 amino acids. Here the CDR3 DNA reads TGTGCCAGCAGCAACCTCGGGACTAGCGGGGGGGCAGGGCAGTACTTC. It encodes CASSNLGTSGGAGQYF.

This clonotype has a handful of counts. V is TRBV11-1 and J is TRBJ2-2; tentatively, D is TRBD1 (5 bases). The CDR3 is 18 amino acids. Germline values: CDR1 SGHAT, CDR2 FQDESV (reference sequence). The ends were cut back, 4 bases at V and 5 bases at J, with 23 bases in the middle. The DNA for the CDR3 is TGTGCCAGCAGCTCGCTTCCGAGACGACAGTATAATACCGGGGAGCTGTTTTTT. The encoded protein is CASSSLPRRQYNTGELFF.

The chain carries TRBV6-2 or TRBV6-3 and TRBJ2-5, with 7 bases that match TRBD2. Germline V gene sequence: CDR1 MNHEY, CDR2 SVGEGT. CDR3 length equals 17 residues. Trimming removed 6 bases from V and 5 bases from J; junction bases left unmatched: 18. CDR3 in DNA: TGTGCCAGCAGAACGGCACTAGCGCGTCGGGTAAAGGAGACCCAGTACTTC. Protein sequence: CASRTALARRVKETQYF.

This clonotype was observed many times. The chain joins TRBV29-1 to TRBJ2-3, with D perhaps being TRBD1 or TRBD2 (5 bases each). V lost 6 bases and J lost 5, with 21 bases in between. The CDR3 extends over 15 amino acids. The V gene's germline CDR1 is SQVTM and CDR2 ANQGSEA. The CDR3 is CSVPDGTKGIDTQYF. The CDR3 coding sequence is TGCAGCGTCCCGGACGGGACCAAAGGAATAGATACGCAGTATTTT.

This clonotype was detected many times. The chain links TRBV10-3 to TRBJ1-2, with D possibly being TRBD1 (6 bases). The CDR3 is made up of 18 amino acids. Germline CDR1 and CDR2: ENHRY and SYGVKD. V shed 8 bases and J shed 2 bases, with 27 bases lying between them. The CDR3 bases are TGTGCCATCGATCTGTGGGGGTCCCGGGACACGGAGAACTATGGCTACACCTTC. Translation gives CAIDLWGSRDTENYGYTF.

This clonotype was detected a few times. The rearrangement links TRBV24-1 to TRBJ2-1; TRBD1 aligns across 8 bases. The CDR3 covers 17 residues. J lost 3 bases, V lost 2 bases, and 8 bases had no gene match. Germline CDR1 reads KGHDR; CDR2 reads SFDVKD. The CDR3 sequence: CATSDSDRGSYYNEQFF. As DNA, the CDR3 is TGTGCCACCAGTGATTCCGACAGGGGATCATACTACAATGAGCAGTTCTTC.

The genes are TRBV20-1 and TRBJ2-5; 7 bases line up with TRBD2. The length of the CDR3 is 15 residues. Germline loops: CDR1 DFQATT, CDR2 SNEGSKA (reference sequence). Germline trimming cut 6 bases from V and 0 bases from J; bases unmatched to any gene: 10. The CDR3 reads CSAVPPLADQETQYF. The DNA for the CDR3 is TGCAGTGCCGTCCCTCCGCTAGCGGACCAAGAGACCCAGTACTTC.

V is TRBV27 and J is TRBJ2-1, with TRBD1 matching 7 bases. V lost 5 bases to trimming and J lost 2 bases; unmatched junction nucleotides: 6. Germline-derived CDR1 and CDR2 are MNHEY and SMNVEV (reference sequence). The CDR3 has 15 residues. This CDR3 is CASSPRDSPYNEQFF. CDR3 bases: TGTGCCAGCAGTCCCCGGGACAGCCCCTACAATGAGCAGTTCTTC.

There are a few counts of this clonotype. This CDR3 is CASSRRLAGLSNEQFF. The CDR3 DNA reads as TGTGCCAGCAGTCGTCGACTAGCGGGTTTATCCAATGAGCAGTTCTTC. V gene TRBV5-6 combines with J gene TRBJ2-1, with 10 bases matching TRBD2. Per the germline V gene, CDR1 is SGHDT and CDR2 is YYEEEE. This CDR3 is 16 amino acids long. Trimming at V came to 5 bases and at J to 6 bases, leaving 11 bases not matched to a gene.

The chain links TRBV14 to TRBJ2-1; 10 bases agree with TRBD1. V was clipped by 3 bases and J by 10 bases; unmatched bases: 9. The germline V gene encodes CDR1 SGHDN and CDR2 FVKESK. The CDR3 runs to 15 residues. The CDR3 bases are TGTGCCAGCAGCCAGGACAGGGGGAACTTTGAGGAGCAGTTCTTC. It is translated as CASSQDRGNFEEQFF.

This clonotype appeared a few times. The gene calls are TRBV5-1 and TRBJ2-5, with D maybe TRBD1 (5 bases). V was shortened by 4 bases and J by 4 bases, with 14 bases between the two germline ends. The germline gives CDR1 SGHRS, CDR2 YFSETQ. The CDR3 length is 14 residues. Written as DNA, the CDR3 is TGCGCCAGCAGCCCTTGGCAGGGTTCAGAGACCCAGTACTTC. Translating it yields CASSPWQGSETQYF.

The chain carries TRBV5-1 and TRBJ2-1; D is uncertain. Germline lookup yields CDR1 SGHRS and CDR2 YFSETQ. V lost 4 bases and J 0 bases, leaving 11 bases between the germline ends. The CDR3 has 15 amino acids. Here the CDR3 reads CASSAAMGSYNEQFF. CDR3 nucleotide sequence: TGCGCCAGCAGCGCTGCTATGGGCTCCTACAATGAGCAGTTCTTC. The full variable domain, with the rest looked up from reference TRBV5-1 and TRBJ2-1, is KAGVTQTPRYLIKTRGQQVTLSCSPISGHRSVSWYQQTPGQGLQFLFEYFSETQRNKGNFPGRFSGRQFSNSRSEMNVSTLELGDSALYLCASSAAMGSYNEQFFGPGTRLTVL.

The chain is built from TRBV5-1 and TRBJ1-1; no firm D call. The V gene's germline CDR1 is SGHRS and CDR2 YFSETQ. CDR3 length equals 13 residues. Trimming cost V 5 bases and J 5 bases, with 13 bases left between them. CDR3 in amino acids: CASSNGGSTEAFF. DNA for the CDR3: TGCGCCAGCAGTAACGGAGGGAGTACTGAAGCTTTCTTT.

The chain is built from TRBV20-1 and TRBJ2-7, with TRBD2 matching over 12 bases. Losses at the gene ends were 0 bases for V and 7 bases for J; bases not matched to a gene: 10. The V gene's germline CDR1 is DFQATT and CDR2 SNEGSKA (reference sequence). The CDR3 totals 16 residues. In DNA, the CDR3 is TGCAGTGCTAGAGATCGGCTAGCGGGAGGGCCATGGGAGCAGTACTTC. Translated: CSARDRLAGGPWEQYF.

This clonotype has a handful of counts. The chain combines TRBV4-1 with TRBJ2-7; D gene uncertain. Per germline, CDR1 MGHRA and CDR2 YSYEKL. V was cut by 2 bases and J by 4 bases, with 15 bases left in between. CDR3 length: 15 amino acids. CDR3 protein: CASSQPSKPPYEQYF. CDR3 nucleotide sequence: TGCGCCAGCAGCCAACCCAGCAAGCCCCCTTACGAGCAGTACTTC.

V gene TRBV4-1 combines with J gene TRBJ2-1; perhaps TRBD1 as D (5 bases). The V and J ends lost 0 bases and 0 bases respectively, with 12 bases between them. The CDR3 sequence is 17 residues long. Germline CDR1 reads MGHRA; CDR2 reads YSYEKL. The CDR3 nucleotides are TGCGCCAGCAGCCAAGATCTTCAGGGAATCTCCTACAATGAGCAGTTCTTC. Its protein product is CASSQDLQGISYNEQFF.

This clonotype was observed a few times. The chain couples TRBV20-1 to TRBJ2-7, with 14 nucleotides matching TRBD2. The germline gives CDR1 DFQATT, CDR2 SNEGSKA (reference sequence). This CDR3 has 15 residues. With 2 bases clipped from V and 6 bases from J, the junction kept 6 bases outside the gene matches. The CDR3 reads CSARKTGLAGGEQYF. CDR3 nucleotides: TGCAGTGCTAGAAAAACCGGACTAGCGGGGGGCGAGCAGTACTTC.